The 6 T cell receptor beta chains listed next were all sequenced from one sample in a study of blood T cell repertoires in COVID-19. Assay: immunoSEQ multiplex PCR; the TCRdb copy retains only in-frame clones and omits some. The sample records around 300,000 clones, approximately 90% being singletons. Sequences were obtained from peripheral blood. The receptors here all came from a woman aged 50 to 60 with COVID-19, enrolled during active disease.

The V call is TRBV27, the J call TRBJ2-4, with TRBD2 matching over 11 bases. Germline CDR1 is MNHEY and CDR2 is SMNVEV (reference sequence). CDR3 length: 17 residues. V lost 5 bases to trimming and J lost 3 bases; unmatched junction nucleotides: 9. CDR3 bases: TGTGCCAGCAGTCAGGGACTAGCGGACCTAGGCAAAAACATTCAGTACTTC. Residues: CASSQGLADLGKNIQYF.

The chain joins TRBV7-9 to TRBJ2-5, with unresolved D. The CDR3 has 14 amino acids. The germline V gene has CDR1 SEHNR and CDR2 FQNEAQ (reference sequence). V was trimmed by 2 bases and J by 2 bases, leaving 9 bases between them. DNA of the CDR3: TGTGCCAGCAGCTTATTCGCCACTCAAGAGACCCAGTACTTC. This translates into CASSLFATQETQYF.

The J gene is TRBJ2-5, the V gene TRBV10-3; 8 bases line up with TRBD2. The V gene's germline CDR1 is ENHRY and CDR2 SYGVKD. Trimming removed 10 bases from V and 2 bases from J; junction bases left unmatched: 3. The CDR3 is 12 amino acids. The CDR3 DNA reads TGTGCCACCGGGACTAGGCAAGAGACCCAGTACTTC. Its protein is CATGTRQETQYF.

V gene TRBV19 combines with J gene TRBJ2-7, with a possible D match to TRBD2 (5 bases). The V end lost 4 bases, the J end lost 4 bases, and 11 bases lay between the germline ends. The V gene's germline CDR1 is LNHDA and CDR2 SQIVND (reference sequence). CDR3 length: 13 residues. The CDR3 loop reads CASSNARGYEQYF. The CDR3, as DNA: TGTGCCAGTAGTAACGCTCGAGGGTACGAGCAGTACTTC.

This clone was found once. The chain combines TRBV4-1 with TRBJ2-7; no reliable D call. V was shortened by 1 base and J by 1 base, with 11 bases between the two germline ends. The CDR3 length is 15 residues. In germline, CDR1 is MGHRA, CDR2 YSYEKL. DNA for the CDR3: TGCGCCAGCAGCCAAGGTACCCTTAGTTCCTACGAGCAGTACTTC. Translated, it gives CASSQGTLSSYEQYF.

This sequence joins TRBV6-1 and TRBJ2-2; possibly TRBD1 for D (5 bases). The CDR3 sequence is 14 residues long. Germline V gives CDR1 MNHNS, CDR2 SASEGT. Trimming took 6 bases from V and 0 from J, leaving 8 bases between them. In DNA, the CDR3 is TGTGCCAGCAGGCGACAGACGAACACCGGGGAGCTGTTTTTT. Protein: CASRRQTNTGELFF.